Below, 25 T cell receptor beta chains from the same sample are listed, as sequenced in a study of blood T cell repertoires in COVID-19. Sequencing was performed with immunoSEQ multiplex PCR; in TCRdb, only in-frame clones are kept and a portion is missing. The sample comprises around 390,000 clones, around 87% of which are singletons, and roughly 9.4% rests with the top ten. Sequencing was done on a sample of PBMCs or T cells enriched from blood (not recorded which). These receptor sequences come from a woman between 50 and 59 years old who had recovered from COVID-19.

The rearrangement links TRBV3-1 (or the pseudogene TRBV3-2) to TRBJ1-2, with 7 bases identical to TRBD1. Looked up from germline, CDR1 is LGHDT and CDR2 is YNNKEL (reference sequence). J was trimmed by 8 bases and V by 1 base; bases with no gene match: 1. This CDR3 is built from 12 residues. In DNA, the CDR3 is TGTGCCAGCAGCCAAGCCAGGGGGGGCTACACCTTC. The encoded protein is CASSQARGGYTF.

About this clone itself: At one of its ends the junction is not consistent with the germline gene, which may arise from a read error. The CDR3 coding sequence is TGTGCCACCAGCAGAGATCGGAATCTGAAAGCGTTC. It translates to CATSRDRNLKAF. This chain connects TRBV15 to TRBJ1-2; no clear D. The CDR3 has 12 residues. The germline V gene has CDR1 LNHNV and CDR2 YYDKDF (reference sequence).

The chain links TRBV4-3 to TRBJ2-7; possible D gene TRBD1, 6 bases. Trimming removed 4 bases at V and 2 bases at J, with 15 bases between. Germline V lookup: CDR1 LGHNA, CDR2 YSLEER. The CDR3 covers 15 residues. The CDR3 region has the DNA TGCGCCAGCAGCCTCAACAGGGTGACTCCCTACGAGCAGTACTTC. As protein: CASSLNRVTPYEQYF.

This clone was found once. The chain carries TRBV5-1 and TRBJ2-2, with no clear D. This CDR3 is built from 14 residues. CDR1 is SGHRS, CDR2 YFSETQ, per germline. V was pared by 0 bases and J by 0 bases, with 3 bases between. The CDR3 bases are TGCGCCAGCAGCTTGGTCTCGAACACCGGGGAGCTGTTTTTT. Encoded protein: CASSLVSNTGELFF.

The chain is built from TRBV7-9 and TRBJ1-4; possibly TRBD1 for D (5 bases). Between the trimmed V and J ends, which lost 4 bases and 5 bases, there was a span of 14 bases. Germline CDR1 is SEHNR and CDR2 is FQNEAQ (reference sequence). The CDR3 contains 15 residues. The CDR3 loop is CASSYKGSPNEKLFF. CDR3 DNA: TGTGCCAGCAGCTACAAGGGGTCCCCCAATGAAAAACTGTTTTTT.

This sequence joins TRBV19 and TRBJ2-6; 8 bases are shared with TRBD2. CDR3 length: 20 amino acids. V was pared by 5 bases and J by 3 bases, with 18 bases of the junction left unmatched. Germline CDR1 and CDR2: LNHDA and SQIVND (reference sequence). CDR3 loop: CASSADGGGFVGVGANVLTF. CDR3 coding DNA: TGTGCCAGTAGTGCGGATGGCGGGGGGTTCGTAGGAGTTGGGGCCAACGTCCTGACTTTC. Together with reference TRBV19 and TRBJ2-6, the CDR3 gives the full variable domain: DGGITQSPKYLFRKEGQNVTLSCEQNLNHDAMYWYRQDPGQGLRLIYYSQIVNDFQKGDIAEGYSVSREKKESFPLTVTSAQKNPTAFYLCASSADGGGFVGVGANVLTFGAGSRLTVL.

The chain combines TRBV11-2 with TRBJ2-3; TRBD2 aligns across 7 bases. The V and J ends lost 1 base and 3 bases, in that order; junction bases with no gene match: 10. Per the germline V gene, CDR1 is SGHAT and CDR2 is FQNNGV. This CDR3 contains 17 residues. The CDR3 DNA is TGTGCCAGCAGCTTAGGATCCCCTTGGGGGGGGACAGATACGCAGTATTTT. This sequence encodes CASSLGSPWGGTDTQYF.

The chain employs TRBV4-3 and TRBJ1-5, with a tentative D call TRBD1 (5 bases). CDR1 is LGHNA, CDR2 YSLEER, per germline. V lost 1 base and J lost 5, with 9 bases in between. The CDR3 extends over 14 amino acids. Here the CDR3 reads CASSQVRGDQPQHF. CDR3 nucleotide sequence: TGCGCCAGCAGCCAAGTGCGGGGGGATCAGCCCCAGCATTTT.

This chain uses TRBV13 with TRBJ2-7; 12 bases are shared with TRBD2. This CDR3 spans 19 amino acids. The V gene's germline CDR1 is PRHDT and CDR2 FYEKMQ (reference sequence). The junction had 20 bases not matched to a gene; V was cut back by 5 bases and J by 6 bases. The CDR3 bases are TGTGCCAGCAGCCAGCGTACGGGCGCTAGCGGGGGGGCAGGGCGCGAGCAGTACTTC. Amino acid sequence: CASSQRTGASGGAGREQYF.

This rearrangement joins TRBV12-3 or TRBV12-4 to TRBJ1-1; D gene uncertain. The CDR3 length is 13 residues. V dropped 1 base and J dropped 7 bases, with 10 bases sitting between them. The CDR3 is CASSLERRGEAFF. CDR3 sequence (DNA): TGTGCCAGCAGTTTAGAACGACGAGGTGAAGCTTTCTTT.

V usage is TRBV28 and J usage is TRBJ2-3; D possibly corresponds to TRBD2 (5 bases). V shed 6 bases and J shed 1 base, with 11 bases lying between them. The CDR3 consists of 14 residues. Germline CDR1 reads MDHEN; CDR2 reads SYDVKM. The CDR3: CASRGATRTDTQYF. The CDR3 DNA reads TGTGCCAGCAGGGGAGCAACCCGCACAGATACGCAGTATTTT.

The rearrangement joins TRBV6-2 or TRBV6-3 to TRBJ1-1, with D possibly being TRBD1 (6 bases). The germline gives CDR1 MNHEY, CDR2 SVGEGT. The CDR3 is made up of 18 amino acids. V was shortened by 0 bases and J by 3 bases, with 20 bases between the two germline ends. The CDR3 DNA reads as TGTGCCAGCAGTTACTCAAGAGGGGGATCAGGTTGGTACACTGAAGCTTTCTTT. Translation: CASSYSRGGSGWYTEAFF.

In nucleotides, the CDR3 is TGTGCCAGCAGCGCCGACAGGATCCAGACGTACGAGCAGTACTTC. Amino acids: CASSADRIQTYEQYF. The chain carries TRBV27 and TRBJ2-7; TRBD1 is a possible D gene (6 bases). The CDR3 has 15 amino acids. Trimming pared 6 bases from V and 4 bases from J, leaving 19 bases between. Germline loops: CDR1 MNHEY, CDR2 SMNVEV (reference sequence).

V usage is TRBV7-2 and J usage is TRBJ2-1; 7 positions match TRBD2. Germline-derived CDR1 and CDR2 are SGHTA and FQGNSA. This CDR3 is 17 amino acids long. With V trimmed by 1 base and J by 1 base, 7 bases remained unmatched. This chain's CDR3 is CASSLGGGGASYNEQFF. CDR3 coding DNA: TGTGCCAGCAGCTTAGGGGGCGGGGGAGCGTCCTACAATGAGCAGTTCTTC. Variable domain in full (rest from reference TRBV7-2 and TRBJ2-1): GAGVSQSPSNKVTEKGKDVELRCDPISGHTALYWYRQSLGQGLEFLIYFQGNSAPDKSGLPSDRFSAERTGGSVSTLTIQRTQQEDSAVYLCASSLGGGGASYNEQFFGPGTRLTVL.

The rearrangement links TRBV11-2 to TRBJ2-7; TRBD2 agrees at 9 bases. The CDR3 runs to 15 residues. V lost 6 bases and J lost 5; bases outside the gene matches: 11. The germline V gene encodes CDR1 SGHAT and CDR2 FQNNGV. Here the CDR3 reads CASSEVAGVADEQYF. CDR3 nucleotides: TGTGCCAGCAGTGAGGTAGCGGGGGTTGCCGACGAGCAGTACTTC.

The chain has TRBV4-3 and TRBJ2-5, with D possibly TRBD1 on 6 matching bases. The CDR3 runs to 16 residues. Germline values: CDR1 LGHNA, CDR2 YSLEER. V was cut by 6 bases and J by 4 bases, with 21 bases left in between. The DNA for the CDR3 is TGCGCCAGCAGTAGCGAGCCAGGGGCTATGGGAGAGACCCAGTACTTC. As protein: CASSSEPGAMGETQYF.

This sequence joins TRBV5-6 and TRBJ1-3; D is ambiguous. V lost 0 bases and J 8 bases, leaving 9 bases between the germline ends. Germline-derived CDR1 and CDR2 are SGHDT and YYEEEE. The CDR3 totals 13 residues. CDR3 DNA: TGTGCCAGCAGCTTGGCGTCGGTTGACACCATATATTTT. It encodes CASSLASVDTIYF.

The rearrangement joins TRBV30 to TRBJ1-3; D ambiguous. V dropped 3 bases and J dropped 7 bases, with 7 bases sitting between them. This CDR3 has 11 residues. Germline loops: CDR1 GTSNPN, CDR2 SVGIG (reference sequence). DNA of the CDR3: TGTGCCTGGAGACTCGGGAACACCATATATTTT. Its protein is CAWRLGNTIYF.

The V gene is TRBV30, the J gene TRBJ2-7; 7 nucleotides align to TRBD2. Germline loops: CDR1 GTSNPN, CDR2 SVGIG (reference sequence). This CDR3 has 12 residues. V shed 4 bases, J shed 4 bases, and the junction held 4 bases outside the gene matches. This chain's CDR3 is CAWTSGDYEQYF. CDR3 in DNA: TGTGCCTGGACTAGCGGAGATTACGAGCAGTACTTC.

The genes are TRBV9 and TRBJ1-1; D unclear. Germline V gene lookup returns CDR1 SGDLS and CDR2 YYNGEE. The CDR3 consists of 13 residues. Trimming took 5 bases from V and 5 from J, leaving 13 bases between them. The CDR3 protein is CASSELFRTEAFF. The DNA for the CDR3 is TGTGCCAGCAGTGAGTTGTTCAGGACTGAAGCTTTCTTT.

The V call is TRBV6-5, the J call TRBJ1-2, with a weak D call TRBD1 (6 bases). This CDR3 region has 13 residues. V gave up 11 bases and J gave up 7 bases, with 20 bases separating them. Germline CDR1 is MNHEY and CDR2 is SVGAGI. The CDR3 nucleotides are TGTGCCGGAGCCGGACACAGGGTCGGTGGCTACACCTTC. Its translation is CAGAGHRVGGYTF.

The CDR3 loop reads CASSASAWNYGYTF. The CDR3, as DNA: TGTGCCAGCAGCGCAAGCGCTTGGAACTATGGCTACACCTTC. The chain recombines TRBV7-9 with TRBJ1-2; no definite D call. V lost 5 bases to trimming and J lost 2 bases, with 12 bases between them. This CDR3 is built from 14 residues. Germline CDR1 SEHNR, CDR2 FQNEAQ (reference sequence).

The chain carries TRBV3-1 (or the pseudogene TRBV3-2) and TRBJ2-1; perhaps TRBD2 as D (6 bases). The CDR3 is 19 amino acids. Trimming cost V 0 bases and J 2 bases, with 20 bases left between them. Per the germline V gene, CDR1 is LGHDT and CDR2 is YNNKEL (reference sequence). CDR3 sequence: CASSQDGGSFLGPYNEQFF. CDR3 nucleotide sequence: TGTGCCAGCAGCCAAGATGGGGGGAGTTTTTTAGGCCCCTACAATGAGCAGTTCTTC.

The chain employs TRBV12-3 or TRBV12-4 and TRBJ2-7; 8 nucleotides align to TRBD1. The CDR3 loop spans 12 amino acids. After removal of 6 bases from V and 7 bases from J, the junction contained 5 bases not matched to a gene. CDR3 nucleotides: TGTGCCAGCAGCCAGGGGGCGAGGGAGCAGTACTTC. Its protein is CASSQGAREQYF.

This chain joins TRBV19 and TRBJ2-7, with D unclear. CDR3 length: 12 residues. CDR1 is LNHDA and CDR2 is SQIVND in the germline V gene (reference sequence). Trimming removed 5 bases from V and 1 base from J, with 6 bases in between. CDR3 sequence reads: CASSPHSYEQYF. The CDR3 coding sequence is TGTGCCAGTAGTCCCCATTCCTACGAGCAGTACTTC.